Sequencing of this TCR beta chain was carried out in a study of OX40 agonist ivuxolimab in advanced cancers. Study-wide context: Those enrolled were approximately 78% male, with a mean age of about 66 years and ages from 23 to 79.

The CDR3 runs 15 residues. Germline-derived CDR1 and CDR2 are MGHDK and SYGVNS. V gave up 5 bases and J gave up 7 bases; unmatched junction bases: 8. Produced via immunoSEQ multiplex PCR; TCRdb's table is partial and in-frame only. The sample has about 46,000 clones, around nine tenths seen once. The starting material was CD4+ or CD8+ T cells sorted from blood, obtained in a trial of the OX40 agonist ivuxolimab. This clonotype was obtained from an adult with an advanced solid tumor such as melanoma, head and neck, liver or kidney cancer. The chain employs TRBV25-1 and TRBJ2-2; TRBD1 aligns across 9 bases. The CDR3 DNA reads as TGTGCCAGCAGTACTGGGGGACAGGGATACGGGGAGCTGTTTTTT. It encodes CASSTGGQGYGELFF.